This is a list of T cell receptor beta chains from one sample in a study of OX40 agonist ivuxolimab in advanced cancers. Clones were sequenced by immunoSEQ multiplex PCR, and TCRdb holds only the in-frame ones, with some missing. The sample contains 70,000 or so clones, around 89% of which appear only once. The specimen comprised CD4+ or CD8+ T cells sorted from blood, sampled in a trial of the OX40 agonist ivuxolimab. These receptors originate from an adult with an advanced solid tumor such as melanoma, head and neck, liver or kidney cancer. CDR3s include the opening cysteine and the closing phenylalanine or tryptophan. Fields, in order: D gene, clone size, V gene, J gene, CDR3 protein, CDR3 DNA. D genes are given only for firm matches. The size field is filled for only some rows; it gives once, few, many or a size class.

>.|.|TRBV7-7|TRBJ1-4
CASSRDTGGKLFF
TGTGCTAGCAGCCGCGACACGGGCGGAAAACTGTTTTTT
>.|.|TRBV5-8|TRBJ2-7
CASSLSGYEQYF
TGTGCCAGCAGCTTGTCCGGCTACGAGCAGTACTTC
>.|.|TRBV18|TRBJ2-7
CASSPGLSDEQYF
TGTGCCAGCTCACCGGGTTTATCAGACGAGCAGTACTTC
>.|.|TRBV7-9|TRBJ1-5
CASSKEGRGQHF
TGTGCCAGCAGTAAAGAGGGCAGGGGCCAGCATTTT
>TRBD2|.|TRBV28|TRBJ2-7
CASSFSGSSYEQYF
TGTGCCAGCAGTTTCAGCGGGAGCTCCTACGAGCAGTACTTC
>.|once|TRBV10-2|TRBJ2-5
CASRTIGPETQYF
TGCGCCAGCAGGACCATTGGGCCCGAGACCCAGTACTTC
>.|.|TRBV5-4|TRBJ2-5
CASHNGHQETQYF
TGTGCCAGCCATAACGGGCACCAAGAGACCCAGTACTTC
>.|once|TRBV19|TRBJ2-2
CASRTLGNANTGELFF
TGTGCCAGTAGAACACTTGGTAACGCGAACACCGGGGAGCTGTTTTTT
>TRBD2|.|TRBV5-4|TRBJ2-7
CASSIWTSGRGEQYF
TGTGCCAGCAGCATCTGGACTAGCGGGAGGGGTGAGCAGTACTTC
>TRBD2|.|TRBV12-5|TRBJ2-3
CASGNGLAGEATQYF
TGTGCTAGTGGTAACGGACTAGCGGGAGAGGCTACGCAGTATTTT
>.|few|TRBV5-4|TRBJ2-5
CASSPRTEETQYF
TGTGCCAGCAGCCCCCGGACAGAAGAGACCCAGTACTTC
>.|.|TRBV7-9|TRBJ2-5
CASSRLVGETQYF
TGTGCCAGCAGCAGACTAGTTGGGGAGACCCAGTACTTC
>.|.|TRBV2|TRBJ2-2
CASSIQGGSGELFF
TGTGCCAGCAGTATACAGGGTGGGAGCGGGGAGCTGTTTTTT
>.|once|TRBV5-1|TRBJ2-7
CASSLDAEGREQYF
TGCGCCAGCAGCTTGGATGCGGAAGGGCGCGAGCAGTACTTC
>.|.|TRBV20-1|TRBJ2-5
CSATFPTGTNF
TGCAGTGCTACCTTTCCGACCGGGACCAACTTC
>TRBD2|.|TRBV6-1|TRBJ2-7
CASIGGRLPNEQYF
TGTGCCAGCATTGGCGGGAGGCTCCCCAACGAGCAGTACTTC
>.|.|TRBV4-3|TRBJ2-1
CASSQDMLAGNEQFF
TGCGCCAGCAGCCAAGATATGTTGGCAGGCAATGAGCAGTTCTTC
>.|.|TRBV11-3|TRBJ2-1
CASSLGGLAYNEQFF
TGTGCCAGCAGCTTAGGGGGGCTGGCCTACAATGAGCAGTTCTTC
>.|.|TRBV28|TRBJ1-4
CASADTLDEKLFF
TGTGCCAGCGCGGACACCCTTGATGAAAAACTGTTTTTT
>TRBD2|.|TRBV10-3|TRBJ2-1
CAISGTSGRAVYNEQFF
TGTGCCATCAGTGGGACTAGCGGGAGGGCCGTGTACAATGAGCAGTTCTTC
>TRBD2|.|TRBV7-7|TRBJ2-2
CASSLSGGTGELFF
TGTGCTAGCAGCTTATCGGGGGGCACCGGGGAGCTGTTTTTT
>.|once|TRBV4-1|TRBJ1-1
CASSQAGSSTEAFF
TGCGCCAGCAGCCAAGCGGGCAGTTCTACGGAAGCTTTCTTT
>.|.|TRBV2|TRBJ2-1
CASSDRDSASYNEQFF
TGTGCCAGCAGTGACCGAGACAGCGCTAGTTACAATGAGCAGTTCTTC
>TRBD1|.|TRBV7-9|TRBJ2-7
CASSLGQGNPGRQYF
TGTGCCAGCAGCTTGGGACAGGGAAACCCCGGGAGGCAGTACTTC
>.|.|TRBV2|TRBJ2-7
CASRWNPGVGEQYF
TGTGCCAGCAGGTGGAACCCCGGAGTGGGTGAGCAGTACTTC
>.|once|TRBV7-9|TRBJ2-3
CASSLERSFTDTQYF
TGTGCCAGCAGCTTAGAACGGTCCTTCACGGATACGCAGTATTTT
>TRBD2|.|TRBV7-2|TRBJ2-5
CASSPQRLAGQETQYF
TGTGCCAGCAGCCCACAACGACTAGCGGGACAAGAGACCCAGTACTTC
>TRBD1|.|TRBV7-9|TRBJ2-3
CASSFRQGAGDTQYF
TGTGCCAGCAGCTTCCGACAGGGGGCGGGAGATACGCAGTATTTT
>.|.|TRBV28|TRBJ1-1
CASSLQNTEAFF
TGTGCCAGCAGTTTACAGAACACTGAAGCTTTCTTT
>TRBD1|.|TRBV7-2|TRBJ2-2
CASSSQGAGIGGELFF
TGTGCCAGCAGCTCGCAGGGGGCGGGGATCGGCGGGGAGCTGTTTTTT
>.|once|TRBV7-9|TRBJ2-3
CASSLGVSGGTDTQYF
TGTGCCAGCAGCTTAGGCGTTAGCGGAGGCACAGATACGCAGTATTTT
>TRBD2|.|TRBV9|TRBJ2-2
CASSDRLGGGRAVGELFF
TGTGCCAGCAGCGACCGGCTGGGGGGCGGGAGGGCGGTCGGGGAGCTGTTTTTT
>.|.|TRBV10-3|TRBJ2-5
CAISQGLGETQYF
TGTGCCATCAGCCAGGGGTTGGGGGAGACCCAGTACTTC
>TRBD1|.|TRBV28|TRBJ1-5
CASIIAGTGGNQPQHF
TGTGCCAGCATCATTGCCGGGACAGGGGGTAATCAGCCCCAGCATTTT
>TRBD2|.|TRBV15|TRBJ2-1
CATSRGGLAPEYEQFF
TGTGCCACCAGCAGAGGGGGACTAGCCCCCGAATACGAGCAGTTCTTC
>.|.|TRBV25-1|TRBJ2-7
CASRPWGDDYEQYF
TGTGCCAGCAGACCCTGGGGGGATGACTACGAGCAGTACTTC
>TRBD2|.|TRBV19|TRBJ2-2
CASSGGLAGGRNTGELFF
TGTGCCAGTAGCGGGGGACTAGCGGGAGGTAGGAACACCGGGGAGCTGTTTTTT
>TRBD1|.|TRBV7-2|TRBJ2-1
CASSLGQGTNNEQFF
TGTGCCAGCAGCTTAGGACAGGGTACGAACAATGAGCAGTTCTTC
>.|.|TRBV25-1|TRBJ1-2
CASSEFGLNYGYTF
TGTGCCAGCAGTGAATTCGGGTTAAACTATGGCTACACCTTC
>.|.|TRBV7-3|TRBJ1-1
CASSLGVGGKAFF
TGTGCCAGCAGCTTAGGAGTAGGTGGGAAAGCTTTCTTT
>TRBD2|.|TRBV27|TRBJ2-3
CASSLLLAGEGDTQYF
TGTGCCAGCAGTCTACTTCTAGCGGGGGAGGGTGATACGCAGTATTTT
>TRBD1|once|TRBV7-3|TRBJ2-1
CASSLAGTGANEQFF
TGTGCCAGCAGCCTTGCCGGGACAGGGGCCAATGAGCAGTTCTTC
>.|once|TRBV5-1|TRBJ2-1
CASSLNSDNEQFF
TGCGCCAGCAGCTTGAACTCAGACAATGAGCAGTTCTTC
>.|once|TRBV7-6|TRBJ2-4
CASTQRISGTNIQYF
TGTGCCAGCACGCAACGGATCAGTGGGACAAACATTCAGTACTTC
>TRBD1|.|TRBV28|TRBJ2-7
CASRKTGGVYEQYF
TGTGCCAGCAGGAAGACAGGGGGGGTCTACGAGCAGTACTTC
>TRBD2|few|TRBV4-2|TRBJ2-3
CASSPHGRLDTDTQYF
TGTGCCAGCAGCCCCCACGGGAGGCTAGACACAGATACGCAGTATTTT
>TRBD1|.|TRBV11-3|TRBJ2-2
CASSLRTGGTGELFF
TGTGCCAGCAGCTTACGGACAGGGGGCACCGGGGAGCTGTTTTTT
>.|.|TRBV6-6|TRBJ1-1
CASIVGRGGGGAFF
TGTGCCAGCATCGTGGGGAGAGGAGGTGGTGGGGCTTTCTTT
>.|.|TRBV5-4|TRBJ1-6
CASSSRTGANSPLHF
TGTGCCAGCAGCTCAAGGACCGGGGCGAATTCACCCCTCCACTTT
>TRBD1|.|TRBV9|TRBJ1-5
CASSVGGGREPQHF
TGTGCCAGCAGCGTAGGAGGGGGCCGGGAACCCCAGCATTTT
>.|.|TRBV7-3|TRBJ2-5
CASSPGRTFQETQYF
TGTGCCAGCAGCCCGGGACGGACCTTCCAAGAGACCCAGTACTTC
>.|.|TRBV9|TRBJ2-3
CASGSGHSTDTQYF
TGTGCCAGCGGATCCGGCCATAGCACAGATACGCAGTATTTT
>.|.|TRBV21-1|TRBJ2-5
CASSKKTAGDRRETQYF
TGTGCCAGCAGCAAAAAAACCGCAGGGGACAGGAGGGAGACCCAGTACTTC